This section outlines one TCR beta chain sequence together with its context. This sample is drawn from a study of blood T cell repertoires in COVID-19. Study at large: COVID-19 samples, acute and convalescent, were from the United States, Italy and Spain.

After removal of 8 bases from V and 4 bases from J, the junction contained 14 bases not matched to a gene. This CDR3 contains 16 residues. The germline CDR1 and CDR2 sequences are MNHNY and SVGAGI (reference sequence). Sequenced by immunoSEQ multiplex PCR; TCRdb stores in-frame clones only, minus some. The sample records 250,000 or so clones, around four fifths being singletons. The chain recombines TRBV6-6 with TRBJ2-3; 8 nucleotides line up with TRBD2. What was sequenced was peripheral blood. The TCR sequence derives from a woman aged 60-75 years with active or convalescent COVID-19. CDR3 bases: TGTGCCAGCCAACCTCATAGCGGGGAGATCGCAGATACGCAGTATTTT. The encoded protein is CASQPHSGEIADTQYF.